The 18 T cell receptor beta chains given below trace back to one sample, sequenced in a study of T cells in Graves' hyperthyroidism and ophthalmopathy. The CDR3 regions of TCR beta were amplified from RNA transcripts. Researchers ran a first-round RT-PCR on the TCR CDR3 using the HTBI primer set. TCRdb ran MiXCR on the multiplex PCR reads and lists one entry per CDR3 protein. The data contain approximately 720,000 distinct CDR3 sequences, about 19% of them singletons. Sequenced input: blood. Every receptor here comes from a woman aged 45-60 years with Graves' hyperthyroidism that later progressed to Graves' ophthalmopathy.

This clonotype turned up a few times. The chain couples TRBV19 to TRBJ2-1; 9 bases match TRBD1. The J segment lost 8 bases and the V segment lost 5 bases, leaving 7 bases of the junction unmatched. Germline CDR1 and CDR2: LNHDA and SQIVND (reference sequence). This CDR3 is 14 amino acids long. The CDR3, as DNA: TGTGCCAGTAGTTATAGGGACAGGGCAGATGAGCAGTTCTTC. Translated, it gives CASSYRDRADEQFF.

The rearrangement joins TRBV10-3 to TRBJ1-2, with a tentative D call TRBD1 (6 bases). Germline V gene data show CDR1 as ENHRY and CDR2 as SYGVKD. The CDR3 has 15 residues. V dropped 6 bases and J dropped 7 bases, with 21 bases sitting between them. CDR3 amino acids: CAIRIQGDRSRGYTF. In DNA form, the CDR3 reads TGTGCCATCAGGATACAGGGAGATAGGTCTCGTGGCTACACCTTC.

This clonotype was counted ten times or more. The chain links TRBV5-1 to TRBJ1-3; D may be TRBD1 (6 bases). The V gene lost 2 bases and the J gene lost 3 bases, with 9 bases spanning the gap. CDR3 length equals 14 residues. Germline CDR1 is SGHRS and CDR2 is YFSETQ. CDR3 protein: CASSLQGLGNTIYF. CDR3 DNA: TGCGCCAGCAGCTTACAGGGACTTGGAAACACCATATATTTT.

To note about this clonotype: A much larger clone differs by one base, so this may be a read error. The chain is built from TRBV4-2 and TRBJ1-4; a weak D match, TRBD1 (6 bases). This CDR3 comprises 14 residues. Between the trimmed V and J ends, which lost 1 base and 4 bases, there was a span of 7 bases. Per germline, CDR1 LGHNA and CDR2 YNFKEQ. This chain's CDR3 is CASSQGTVNEKLFF. CDR3 nucleotides: TGTGCCAGCAGCCAAGGGACAGTTAATGAAAAACTGTTTTTT.

This clonotype has just a few counts. This chain joins TRBV5-1 and TRBJ2-2; TRBD1 might be the D (6 bases). CDR1 is SGHRS and CDR2 is YFSETQ in the germline V gene. CDR3 size: 16 residues. Trimming took 4 bases from V and 0 from J, leaving 13 bases between them. As DNA, the CDR3 is TGCGCCAGCAGCGGGAATACAGGGTCGAACACCGGGGAGCTGTTTTTT. It is translated as CASSGNTGSNTGELFF.

This clonotype was counted at least ten times. CDR3 sequence: CSVVWGRGSDGYTF. As DNA, the CDR3 is TGCAGCGTTGTCTGGGGCAGGGGATCAGATGGCTACACCTTC. This chain joins TRBV29-1 and TRBJ1-2; D is possibly TRBD1 (6 bases). The CDR3 is 14 residues long. V was clipped by 4 bases and J by 6 bases, with 18 bases between them. Germline CDR1 reads SQVTM; CDR2 reads ANQGSEA.

This clonotype was detected many times. The chain combines TRBV12-3 or TRBV12-4 with TRBJ1-1; 10 bases align to TRBD1. Trimming at V came to 4 bases and at J to 0 bases, leaving 23 bases not matched to a gene. This CDR3 has 22 residues. As DNA, the CDR3 is TGTGCCAGCAGTTCCGCATCCGGGACAGGGGAAATCTCCAGCAGGGTGAACACTGAAGCTTTCTTT. This encodes CASSSASGTGEISSRVNTEAFF.

Ten or more counts support this clonotype. The chain is built from TRBV5-1 and TRBJ1-6; D is uncertain. The CDR3 runs 16 residues. Germline V gene lookup returns CDR1 SGHRS and CDR2 YFSETQ. Trimming left V 2 bases short and J 3 bases short, with 12 bases between. CDR3 protein: CASSLRVLDYNSPLHF. CDR3 nucleotide sequence: TGCGCCAGCAGCTTAAGAGTTCTGGACTATAATTCACCCCTCCACTTT.

This clonotype was seen only once. The gene calls are TRBV5-1 and TRBJ1-4; D not certain. The germline V gene encodes CDR1 SGHRS and CDR2 YFSETQ. The V end was cut by 3 bases, the J end by 5 bases, with 8 bases between. The CDR3 length is 13 residues. The CDR3 reads CASSSHTNEKLFF. The DNA for the CDR3 is TGCGCCAGCAGCTCCCACACGAATGAAAAACTGTTTTTT. The whole variable domain, remainder taken from reference TRBV5-1 and TRBJ1-4, is KAGVTQTPRYLIKTRGQQVTLSCSPISGHRSVSWYQQTPGQGLQFLFEYFSETQRNKGNFPGRFSGRQFSNSRSEMNVSTLELGDSALYLCASSSHTNEKLFFGSGTQLSVL.

The rearrangement joins TRBV29-1 to TRBJ1-1; weak D call: TRBD1 (5 bases). Germline lookup yields CDR1 SQVTM and CDR2 ANQGSEA. The length of the CDR3 is 13 residues. V was trimmed by 7 bases and J by 4 bases, leaving 16 bases between them. CDR3 amino acids: CSDGTPGRTEAFF. The CDR3 DNA is TGCAGCGACGGGACCCCCGGCCGCACTGAAGCTTTCTTT.

V and J are TRBV7-8 and TRBJ1-1; D remains ambiguous. CDR3 length equals 14 residues. Germline values: CDR1 SGHVS, CDR2 FQNEAQ. Between the trimmed V and J ends, which lost 1 base and 3 bases, there was a span of 9 bases. In DNA, the CDR3 is TGTGCCAGCAGCTTAGACAGATGGGACACTGAAGCTTTCTTT. The encoded protein is CASSLDRWDTEAFF. Complete variable domain (other parts from reference TRBV7-8 and TRBJ1-1): GAGVSQSPRYKVAKRGQDVALRCDPISGHVSLFWYQQALGQGPEFLTYFQNEAQLDKSGLPSDRFFAERPEGSVSTLKIQRTQQEDSAVYLCASSLDRWDTEAFFGQGTRLTVV.

The chain couples TRBV6-2 or TRBV6-3 to TRBJ2-3; D is unclear. The CDR3 loop spans 12 amino acids. Germline V gene data show CDR1 as MNHEY and CDR2 as SVGEGT. V shed 1 base and J shed 7 bases, with 6 bases lying between them. The CDR3 protein is CASSYYRHTQYF. The CDR3 DNA reads as TGTGCCAGCAGTTACTATCGGCATACGCAGTATTTT.

V is TRBV7-6 and J is TRBJ2-2; D call uncertain. CDR3 size: 14 residues. Germline V gene data show CDR1 as SGHVS and CDR2 as FNYEAQ. V was trimmed by 1 base and J by 3 bases, leaving 6 bases between them. The chain's CDR3 is CASSLGLDTGELFF. CDR3 sequence (DNA): TGTGCCAGCAGCTTAGGATTAGACACCGGGGAGCTGTTTTTT.

The rearrangement links TRBV5-1 to TRBJ1-2; 9 nucleotides line up with TRBD1. Germline trimming cut 3 bases from V and 3 bases from J; bases unmatched to any gene: 6. The CDR3 has 15 residues. Germline V gene lookup returns CDR1 SGHRS and CDR2 YFSETQ. This chain's CDR3 is CASSWDREDDYGYTF. The CDR3 DNA follows: TGCGCCAGCAGCTGGGACAGGGAGGACGACTATGGCTACACCTTC.

The rearrangement links TRBV6-1 to TRBJ1-3; D gene unclear. The germline V and J ends were trimmed by 8 bases and 0 bases, with 11 bases remaining between them. The V gene's germline CDR1 is MNHNS and CDR2 SASEGT. This CDR3 spans 14 amino acids. For the CDR3, the DNA is TGTGCCAGCCAAAAGGGAATCTCTGGAAACACCATATATTTT. Its protein is CASQKGISGNTIYF.

The chain uses TRBV28 and TRBJ2-3; TRBD2 matches at 16 bases. The CDR3 is 15 amino acids. J gave up 6 bases and V 6 bases, and 3 bases lay outside the gene matches. Germline loops: CDR1 MDHEN, CDR2 SYDVKM. CDR3 bases: TGTGCCAGCAGGGGACTAGCGGGAGGGGACGATACGCAGTATTTT. This codes for CASRGLAGGDDTQYF.

Only a few counts were recorded for this clonotype. The chain uses TRBV10-3 and TRBJ2-3; no clear D gene. This CDR3 spans 12 amino acids. Germline assignment: CDR1 ENHRY and CDR2 SYGVKD. V lost 6 bases and J lost 0, with 4 bases in between. This CDR3 is CAIRDSTDTQYF. The DNA of the CDR3 is TGTGCCATCAGGGACAGCACAGATACGCAGTATTTT.

The chain has TRBV5-4 and TRBJ2-7; no clear D. The CDR3 is made up of 14 amino acids. V was trimmed by 4 bases and J by 5 bases, leaving 16 bases between them. Germline loops: CDR1 SGHNT, CDR2 YYREEE (reference sequence). Here the CDR3 reads CASSPAGGDHEQYF. In DNA, the CDR3 is TGTGCCAGCAGCCCAGCCGGCGGAGACCACGAGCAGTACTTC. Based on the CDR3 plus reference TRBV5-4 and TRBJ2-7, the full variable domain is ETGVTQSPTHLIKTRGQQVTLRCSSQSGHNTVSWYQQALGQGPQFIFQYYREEENGRGNFPPRFSGLQFPNYSSELNVNALELDDSALYLCASSPAGGDHEQYFGPGTRLTVT.